This record looks at one T cell receptor (beta chain) sequence and its context. This CDR3 comprises 16 residues. V lost 2 bases to trimming and J lost 6 bases; unmatched junction nucleotides: 9. The germline CDR1 and CDR2 sequences are MNHEY and SMNVEV (reference sequence). It was with random hexamers that 0.5 to 1 ug RNA was reverse transcribed. Each CDR3 protein is one row after TCRdb ran MiXCR on the immunoSEQ multiplex PCR reads. Altogether hundreds of thousands of distinct CDR3 sequences are present, over 85% being singletons, with the ten largest covering approximately 0.072%. CD8+ and CD4+ blood T cells underwent TCR beta sequencing. FACS was used to enrich TEMRA cells, whereas the CD8+ and CD4+ T cells were obtained by negative isolation. The data are from a study of CD8 T cells in Susac syndrome.

This sequence originates from a human donor with multiple sclerosis. The source material was CD4+ T cells from PBMCs. The chain combines TRBV27 with TRBJ2-2, with 7 bases fitting TRBD1. The CDR3 region is CASSLRGPRVSGELFF. The CDR3 DNA is TGTGCCAGCAGTTTAAGGGGGCCTAGGGTGTCCGGGGAGCTGTTTTTT.